This T cell receptor beta chain was observed in a study of T cell responses to AZD1222 COVID-19 vaccine. Findings of the study overall: Clonal diversity was possibly underestimated; the donors were predominantly white British and more often female.

CDR1 is LNHDA and CDR2 is SQIVND in the germline V gene (reference sequence). This CDR3 has 14 residues. V was clipped by 3 bases and J by 2 bases, with 8 bases between them. On this clone itself: Its antigen is undetermined.

TCRdb's table, derived via immunoSEQ multiplex PCR, lists solely in-frame clones and lacks some. This sample has 90,000 to 150,000 clones; 88% occur once, and the top ten carry approximately 3.5%. The input for sequencing was peripheral blood, taken on day 0 of AZD1222 vaccination. This chain links TRBV19 with TRBJ1-5; D is undetermined. This receptor was obtained from an adult in good health. The CDR3 DNA reads as TGTGCCAGTAGTATGATTGCAGGCAATCAGCCCCAGCATTTT. Translated: CASSMIAGNQPQHF.